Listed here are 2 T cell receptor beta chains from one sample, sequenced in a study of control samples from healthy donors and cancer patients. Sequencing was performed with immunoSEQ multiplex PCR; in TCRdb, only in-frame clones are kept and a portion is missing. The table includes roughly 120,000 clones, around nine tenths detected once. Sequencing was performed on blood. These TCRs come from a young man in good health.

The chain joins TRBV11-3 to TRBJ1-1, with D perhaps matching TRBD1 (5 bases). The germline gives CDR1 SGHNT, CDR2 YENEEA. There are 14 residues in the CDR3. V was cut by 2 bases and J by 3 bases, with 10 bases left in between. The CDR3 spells CASSLQGADTEAFF. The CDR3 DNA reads TGTGCCAGCAGCTTACAGGGTGCCGACACTGAAGCTTTCTTT.

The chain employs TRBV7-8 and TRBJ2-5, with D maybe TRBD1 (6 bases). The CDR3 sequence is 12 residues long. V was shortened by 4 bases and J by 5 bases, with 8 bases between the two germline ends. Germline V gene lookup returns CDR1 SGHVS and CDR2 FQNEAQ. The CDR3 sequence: CASSYREETQYF. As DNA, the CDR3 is TGTGCCAGCAGCTACAGGGAGGAGACCCAGTACTTC.